These 32 T cell receptor beta chains were sequenced from one sample in a study of shared clonotypes between healthy human individuals. Clones were read by immunoSEQ multiplex PCR, and TCRdb kept only the in-frame ones, dropping some. The table shows 2 million to 3 million clones, with roughly 93% occurring only once. Sequencing was done on a sample of naive CD4+ T cells from PBMCs. Subset described: CD45RA+ positively selected. The receptors originated from a man between 18 and 29 years old in good health. Some clones in this sample may be carry-over from other donors' samples.

About this clone itself: The junction departs from germline at one end; a sequencing error may be responsible. The rearrangement joins TRBV5-1 to TRBJ1-5, with D perhaps TRBD1 (6 bases). Per germline, CDR1 SGHRS and CDR2 YFSETQ. CDR3 length: 14 amino acids. The CDR3 sequence is CASSFDRPDQLQHF. The CDR3 DNA follows: TGCGCCAGCAGCTTTGACAGGCCCGATCAGCTCCAGCATTTT.

This clone has more than one count but fewer than ten. This chain links TRBV30 with TRBJ1-1, with 11 bases lining up with TRBD1. This CDR3 region has 13 residues. Germline V lookup: CDR1 GTSNPN, CDR2 SVGIG (reference sequence). Trimming took 5 bases from V and 5 from J; bases not matched to a gene: 4. CDR3 nucleotides: TGTGCCTGGGGACAGGGGGCGCGTACTGAAGCTTTCTTT. Amino acids: CAWGQGARTEAFF.

This sequence joins TRBV30 and TRBJ1-2; no definite D call. The CDR3 consists of 11 residues. The ends were cut back, 6 bases at V and 7 bases at J, with 12 bases in the middle. Germline V gene sequence: CDR1 GTSNPN, CDR2 SVGIG (reference sequence). Here the CDR3 DNA reads TGTGCCTGTCGGGAGGTTGGTGGCTACACCTTC. Protein product: CACREVGGYTF.

This chain joins TRBV2 and TRBJ1-2, with D maybe TRBD1 (5 bases). The CDR3 is 17 amino acids. V shed 8 bases and J shed 3 bases, with 25 bases lying between them. CDR1 is SNHLY and CDR2 is FYNNEI in the germline V gene. CDR3 sequence (DNA): TGTGCCAGCCCCAACGGAGGGTCGGGACTGGGCGACTATGGCTACACCTTC. Translation gives CASPNGGSGLGDYGYTF.

In this sample, this clone turned up once. The rearrangement uses TRBV7-2 and TRBJ2-3, with 9 positions matching TRBD2. The CDR3 totals 16 residues. The germline V gene has CDR1 SGHTA and CDR2 FQGNSA. Trimming cost V 1 base and J 4 bases; bases outside gene matches: 6. CDR3 nucleotide sequence: TGTGCCAGCAGCTTAGGGGCGGGAGGGCCGGCAGATACGCAGTATTTT. Amino acids: CASSLGAGGPADTQYF. Full variable domain (rest looked up from reference TRBV7-2 and TRBJ2-3): GAGVSQSPSNKVTEKGKDVELRCDPISGHTALYWYRQSLGQGLEFLIYFQGNSAPDKSGLPSDRFSAERTGGSVSTLTIQRTQQEDSAVYLCASSLGAGGPADTQYFGPGTRLTVL.

The chain links TRBV2 to TRBJ1-5; D is unresolved. Germline CDR1 reads SNHLY; CDR2 reads FYNNEI. The CDR3 consists of 14 residues. Trimming removed 4 bases at V and 6 bases at J, with 13 bases between. CDR3 residues: CASSGLVISQPQHF. Written as DNA, the CDR3 is TGTGCCAGCAGTGGACTGGTCATTAGTCAGCCCCAGCATTTT. Full variable domain (rest looked up from reference TRBV2 and TRBJ1-5): EPEVTQTPSHQVTQMGQEVILRCVPISNHLYFYWYRQILGQKVEFLVSFYNNEISEKSEIFDDQFSVERPDGSNFTLKIRSTKLEDSAMYFCASSGLVISQPQHFGDGTRLSIL.

The chain carries TRBV27 and TRBJ1-3; perhaps TRBD1 as D (6 bases). CDR3 length: 15 amino acids. Germline CDR1 and CDR2: MNHEY and SMNVEV (reference sequence). Trimming removed 10 bases from V and 3 bases from J, with 19 bases in between. The CDR3 nucleotides read TGTGCCACCAGGGCGGGGGGGGCCAGTGGAAACACCATATATTTT. Protein sequence: CATRAGGASGNTIYF.

The rearrangement uses TRBV28 and TRBJ2-5, with 8 bases matching TRBD2. The CDR3 sequence is 15 residues long. Unmatched junction bases numbered 10, after V lost 5 bases and J lost 5 bases. CDR1 is MDHEN and CDR2 is SYDVKM in the germline V gene. This chain's CDR3 is CASSIPLTGGETQYF. The CDR3 nucleotides read TGTGCCAGCAGTATACCCCTGACGGGAGGGGAGACCCAGTACTTC.

The gene calls are TRBV7-3 and TRBJ2-3, with 7 positions matching TRBD2. Germline CDR1 is SGHTA and CDR2 is FQGTGA. J was trimmed by 3 bases and V by 2 bases; bases with no gene match: 2. This CDR3 has 14 amino acids. CDR3 DNA sequence: TGTGCCAGCAGCTTAGCGGGAGAGACAGATACGCAGTATTTT. This sequence encodes CASSLAGETDTQYF.

The rearrangement uses TRBV7-9 and TRBJ2-5; TRBD1 might be the D (6 bases). CDR3 size: 16 residues. Looked up from germline, CDR1 is SEHNR and CDR2 is FQNEAQ (reference sequence). V was clipped by 0 bases and J by 1 base, with 12 bases between them. CDR3 sequence: CASSLASQGSQETQYF. Here the CDR3 DNA reads TGTGCCAGCAGCTTAGCATCACAGGGCTCCCAAGAGACCCAGTACTTC.

The chain employs TRBV2 and TRBJ1-5, with TRBD1 as a possible D gene (5 bases). This CDR3 is 15 amino acids long. The germline CDR1 and CDR2 sequences are SNHLY and FYNNEI. Trimming stripped 8 bases from V and 2 bases from J, with 16 bases between. The CDR3 DNA is TGTGCCAGCGGTTGGGCTGGGGGGGGCAATCAGCCCCAGCATTTT. It specifies CASGWAGGGNQPQHF.

The gene calls are TRBV23-1 and TRBJ2-7; 10 bases line up with TRBD1. TRBV23-1 qualifies as an ORF whose function is uncertain. Trimming at V came to 5 bases and at J to 1 base, leaving 5 bases not matched to a gene. This CDR3 has 15 residues. The CDR3 coding sequence is TGCGCCAGCAGTACCCGGGACAGGGGATCCTACGAGCAGTACTTC. Translated: CASSTRDRGSYEQYF.

This clone occurred a few times. This chain uses TRBV15 with TRBJ1-2, with D perhaps TRBD1 (5 bases). V was shortened by 5 bases and J by 8 bases, with 21 bases between the two germline ends. This CDR3 has 15 amino acids. Per the germline V gene, CDR1 is LNHNV and CDR2 is YYDKDF (reference sequence). DNA for the CDR3: TGTGCCACCAGCGCCCGACTGACGGGGGAAGAAGGCTACACCTTC. This encodes CATSARLTGEEGYTF. The complete variable domain, with remaining parts taken from reference TRBV15 and TRBJ1-2, reads DAMVIQNPRYQVTQFGKPVTLSCSQTLNHNVMYWYQQKSSQAPKLLFHYYDKDFNNEADTPDNFQSRRPNTSFCFLDIRSPGLGDTAMYLCATSARLTGEEGYTFGSGTRLTVV.

The genes are TRBV9 and TRBJ1-4, with 7 nucleotides matching TRBD1. The J segment lost 5 bases and the V segment lost 0 bases, leaving 4 bases of the junction unmatched. From germline, CDR1 is SGDLS and CDR2 YYNGEE. This CDR3 is built from 15 residues. The CDR3 nucleotides read TGTGCCAGCAGCGTAGGTGGGACAGTGAATGAAAAACTGTTTTTT. Translation: CASSVGGTVNEKLFF. Combining the CDR3 with reference TRBV9 and TRBJ1-4 gives the whole variable domain DSGVTQTPKHLITATGQRVTLRCSPRSGDLSVYWYQQSLDQGLQFLIQYYNGEERAKGNILERFSAQQFPDLHSELNLSSLELGDSALYFCASSVGGTVNEKLFFGSGTQLSVL.

This chain uses TRBV7-2 with TRBJ2-1; D may be TRBD1 or TRBD2 (5 bases each). Germline assignment: CDR1 SGHTA and CDR2 FQGNSA. V lost 4 bases, J lost 10 bases, and 14 bases lay in between. The CDR3 is 13 amino acids. The CDR3 DNA is TGTGCCAGCAGCTATTCCCCGGGACGGGAGCAGTTCTTC. It specifies CASSYSPGREQFF.

The rearrangement uses TRBV30 and TRBJ1-3; no clear D. The V gene's germline CDR1 is GTSNPN and CDR2 SVGIG (reference sequence). Trimming shortened V by 0 bases and J by 4 bases, and 13 bases separated the two germline ends. This CDR3 comprises 15 residues. CDR3: CAWSVSGLLGNTIYF. In DNA form, the CDR3 reads TGTGCCTGGAGTGTATCAGGACTTCTCGGAAACACCATATATTTT.

On this clone: Other DNA variants within this sample encode the same CDR3. The rearrangement uses TRBV9 and TRBJ2-3; no definite D call. The CDR3 length is 14 residues. V lost 4 bases and J 0 bases, leaving 9 bases between the germline ends. Germline V gene data show CDR1 as SGDLS and CDR2 as YYNGEE. CDR3 sequence reads: CASSPRTSTDTQYF. CDR3 DNA: TGTGCCAGCAGCCCACGAACGAGCACAGATACGCAGTATTTT.

The chain employs TRBV28 and TRBJ1-5; D perhaps matches TRBD1 (5 bases). The CDR3 spans 17 residues. Germline V gene data show CDR1 as MDHEN and CDR2 as SYDVKM. V was shortened by 6 bases and J by 3 bases, with 21 bases between the two germline ends. The CDR3, as DNA: TGTGCCAGCAGCCAAGGAGAATACGGGACTCACAATCAGCCCCAGCATTTT. This encodes CASSQGEYGTHNQPQHF.

The chain links TRBV7-9 to TRBJ2-1; TRBD1 aligns across 10 bases. The CDR3 sequence is 17 residues long. Trimming cost V 5 bases and J 4 bases; bases outside gene matches: 11. The germline V gene encodes CDR1 SEHNR and CDR2 FQNEAQ (reference sequence). CDR3 protein: CASSKRPGQGTYNEQFF. DNA for the CDR3: TGTGCCAGCAGCAAAAGGCCGGGACAGGGGACATACAATGAGCAGTTCTTC.

The V and J genes are TRBV2 and TRBJ2-7; the D is unclear. Germline loops: CDR1 SNHLY, CDR2 FYNNEI. V dropped 3 bases and J dropped 4 bases, with 7 bases sitting between them. This CDR3 spans 12 amino acids. The CDR3 DNA reads as TGTGCCAGCAGTGACGTGGGTTACGAGCAGTACTTC. Its protein is CASSDVGYEQYF.

This clone was counted between two and nine times. The chain joins TRBV9 to TRBJ2-2; 10 positions match TRBD2. The CDR3 is 15 residues long. Germline V gene data show CDR1 as SGDLS and CDR2 as YYNGEE. V was clipped by 0 bases and J by 10 bases; unmatched bases: 6. The chain's CDR3 is CASSVGSSGGQELFF. The CDR3 nucleotides are TGTGCCAGCAGCGTAGGCTCTAGCGGGGGACAGGAGCTGTTTTTT.

V and J are TRBV5-6 and TRBJ1-2; 7 nucleotides line up with TRBD1. Germline-derived CDR1 and CDR2 are SGHDT and YYEEEE. The CDR3 spans 15 residues. Germline trimming cut 4 bases from V and 2 bases from J; bases unmatched to any gene: 8. The CDR3 bases are TGTGCCAGCAGCCTCTACGCAGGGGGGAACTATGGCTACACCTTC. As protein: CASSLYAGGNYGYTF.

V and J are TRBV9 and TRBJ2-6; D not resolved. CDR3 length: 16 amino acids. The V end was cut by 0 bases, the J end by 4 bases, with 11 bases between. Germline V gene data show CDR1 as SGDLS and CDR2 as YYNGEE. The CDR3 spells CASSVGPSPGANVLTF. The CDR3 DNA follows: TGTGCCAGCAGCGTAGGACCCTCGCCCGGGGCCAACGTCCTGACTTTC.

The rearrangement uses TRBV5-6 and TRBJ1-1, with 11 bases aligning to TRBD1. This CDR3 spans 14 amino acids. V gave up 5 bases and J gave up 2 bases; unmatched junction bases: 2. Germline V gene sequence: CDR1 SGHDT, CDR2 YYEEEE. The DNA of the CDR3 is TGTGCCAGCAGGGGGACAGGGGGTAACACTGAAGCTTTCTTT. Translating it yields CASRGTGGNTEAFF.

The CDR3 nucleotides read TGTGCCAGCAGCTGGGACAGGGGACAGAGCTCCTACAATGAGCAGTTCTTC. It yields the protein CASSWDRGQSSYNEQFF. The chain employs TRBV12-1 and TRBJ2-1; the table gives TRBD1 as D, unverified against the DNA. TRBV12-1 is a pseudogene segment. The CDR3 covers 17 residues.

The chain couples TRBV5-8 to TRBJ1-2; a possible D gene is TRBD1 (6 bases). CDR3 length: 14 amino acids. Germline lookup yields CDR1 SGHTS and CDR2 YDEGEE. The V end was cut by 1 base, the J end by 4 bases, with 11 bases between. DNA of the CDR3: TGTGCCAGCAGCTTGTTCGTAGGGGGCTATGGCTACACCTTC. Amino acids: CASSLFVGGYGYTF.

Written as DNA, the CDR3 is TGTGCCATCAGTGTTTTCGGCGGGAAAAGCTACAATGAGCAGTTCTTC. The encoded protein is CAISVFGGKSYNEQFF. The rearrangement joins TRBV10-3 to TRBJ2-1, with D perhaps TRBD2 (6 bases). Germline V gene sequence: CDR1 ENHRY, CDR2 SYGVKD. V was cut by 4 bases and J by 3 bases, with 16 bases left in between. This CDR3 is built from 16 residues.

The gene calls are TRBV28 and TRBJ2-2; weak D call: TRBD2 (7 bases). Germline loops: CDR1 MDHEN, CDR2 SYDVKM. V was trimmed by 6 bases and J by 8 bases, leaving 13 bases between them. The CDR3 runs 13 residues. The CDR3 spells CASSPGGRGELFF. Here the CDR3 DNA reads TGTGCCAGCAGCCCCGGGGGGCGGGGGGAGCTGTTTTTT.

The chain is built from TRBV11-1 and TRBJ1-2; 12 bases are shared with TRBD1. Germline values: CDR1 SGHAT, CDR2 FQDESV (reference sequence). CDR3 length: 15 residues. Germline trimming cut 1 base from V and 8 bases from J; bases unmatched to any gene: 5. CDR3 protein: CASSLVPGTGGGYTF. In nucleotides, the CDR3 is TGTGCCAGCAGCTTAGTCCCCGGGACAGGGGGCGGCTACACCTTC.

V usage is TRBV29-1 and J usage is TRBJ1-1; D uncertain. Between the trimmed V and J ends, which lost 6 bases and 0 bases, there was a span of 11 bases. Germline values: CDR1 SQVTM, CDR2 ANQGSEA. The CDR3 runs 13 residues. CDR3 residues: CSVTVDMNTEAFF. The CDR3 coding sequence is TGCAGCGTCACAGTAGATATGAACACTGAAGCTTTCTTT.

V and J are TRBV5-1 and TRBJ2-1; maybe TRBD2 (6 bases). V lost 2 bases to trimming and J lost 5 bases, with 14 bases between them. CDR1 and CDR2 from the germline V gene are SGHRS and YFSETQ. The CDR3 covers 15 residues. CDR3 nucleotide sequence: TGCGCCAGCAGCTTCTCGGGACTCCCTGACAATGAGCAGTTCTTC. It yields the protein CASSFSGLPDNEQFF.

This chain uses TRBV7-2 with TRBJ2-5, with D possibly matching TRBD1 (6 bases). Trimming pared 4 bases from V and 3 bases from J, leaving 9 bases between. Looked up from germline, CDR1 is SGHTA and CDR2 is FQGNSA. The CDR3 spans 13 residues. The CDR3 DNA follows: TGTGCCAGCAGCTATGGACAGAAAGAGACCCAGTACTTC. Encoded protein: CASSYGQKETQYF.